This TCR beta chain was documented in a study of T-cell memory formation after mild COVID-19. Trimming removed 0 bases from V and 0 bases from J, with 9 bases in between. The CDR3 is 15 amino acids. Looked up from germline, CDR1 is SGDLS and CDR2 is YYNGEE. This clonotype appeared once. The antigen remains unidentified. Whole-study findings and limits: Detection of some responders pre-infection suggested pre-existing cross-reactive memory T cells participated. CD4/CD8 balance held among clones contracting day 15 to 85, and later expanders leaned CD4+.

TCRdb reprocessed the 5' RACE reads via MiXCR and lists one record per CDR3 protein. The sample consists of 350,000 to 400,000 distinct CDR3 sequences, 21% of them appearing once. The TCR sequence derives from an adult woman who had mild COVID-19 (a few samples of this study predate the infection). Cell type and time point are not known. The gene calls are TRBV9 and TRBJ1-1; D unresolved. The sample was PBMCs or a T cell subset sorted from them (not recorded which). CDR3 sequence (DNA): TGTGCCAGCAGCGTAGCTCCGCAGATGAACACTGAAGCTTTCTTT. Translated: CASSVAPQMNTEAFF.